The 6 T cell receptor beta chains in this list originate from one sample, sequenced in a study of CD8+CD57+ T cells in acquired aplastic anemia. The study profiled TCR beta VDJ and CDR3 using genomic DNA as template. One entry per CDR3 protein results from TCRdb running MiXCR on the reads. The sample yields around 200,000 distinct CDR3 sequences, about 44% seen once. Selection for sequencing was limited to patients who had shown CD8+CD57+ cell expansion by flow cytometry. Input material: sorted CD4+, CD8+, or CD8+CD57+ T cells (not recorded which) from PBMCs. These receptors all come from a human donor with aplastic anemia.

As regards this clonotype: A much bigger clone sits one base away, suggesting this may be a read error. The chain joins TRBV5-1 to TRBJ2-1; 11 bases align to TRBD2. The germline V gene has CDR1 SGHRS and CDR2 YFSETQ. This CDR3 contains 15 residues. CDR3 sequence reads: CANSSSGTSGNEQFF. DNA for the CDR3: TGCGCCAACAGCTCGTCCGGGACTAGCGGAAATGAGCAGTTCTTC. The full variable domain, its missing parts supplied by reference TRBV5-1 and TRBJ2-1, is KAGVTQTPRYLIKTRGQQVTLSCSPISGHRSVSWYQQTPGQGLQFLFEYFSETQRNKGNFPGRFSGRQFSNSRSEMNVSTLELGDSALYLCANSSSGTSGNEQFFGPGTRLTVL.

This clonotype was observed a single time. The V call is TRBV29-1, the J call TRBJ2-2, with D perhaps TRBD1 (6 bases). Between the trimmed V and J ends, which lost 0 bases and 8 bases, there was a span of 7 bases. Germline loops: CDR1 SQVTM, CDR2 ANQGSEA. The CDR3 covers 12 residues. This CDR3 is CSVEEGQGELFF. CDR3 DNA sequence: TGCAGCGTTGAAGAAGGACAGGGGGAGCTGTTTTTT.

This clonotype was seen a handful of times. The chain carries TRBV29-1 and TRBJ2-3; D is ambiguous. From germline, CDR1 is SQVTM and CDR2 ANQGSEA. V lost 8 bases to trimming and J lost 1 base, with 16 bases between them. This CDR3 has 14 residues. The CDR3 sequence is CSFNWGLGTDTQYF. The CDR3 region has the DNA TGCAGCTTTAATTGGGGATTGGGCACAGATACGCAGTATTTT.

The chain uses TRBV3-1 and TRBJ2-1; 10 bases match TRBD1. With 0 bases clipped from V and 8 bases from J, the junction kept 7 bases outside the gene matches. The length of the CDR3 is 16 residues. Germline values: CDR1 LGHDT, CDR2 YNNKEL (reference sequence). CDR3 sequence: CASSQDLGQGIDEQFF. CDR3 sequence (DNA): TGTGCCAGCAGCCAAGATTTGGGACAGGGGATCGATGAGCAGTTCTTC.

This clonotype appeared many times. This rearrangement joins TRBV5-6 to TRBJ1-2; 7 bases match TRBD1. This CDR3 region has 16 residues. CDR1 is SGHDT, CDR2 YYEEEE, per germline. The J segment lost 2 bases and the V segment lost 7 bases, leaving 14 bases of the junction unmatched. The CDR3 spells CASVLLGQRLNYGYTF. In DNA, the CDR3 is TGTGCCAGCGTACTATTGGGACAGAGATTAAACTATGGCTACACCTTC.

There are many counts of this clonotype. V usage is TRBV5-1 and J usage is TRBJ1-2, with unresolved D. Germline values: CDR1 SGHRS, CDR2 YFSETQ. V lost 0 bases, J lost 3 bases, and 12 bases lay in between. This CDR3 comprises 15 residues. CDR3 in amino acids: CASSLGGEPDYGYTF. As DNA, the CDR3 is TGCGCCAGCAGCTTGGGTGGCGAGCCCGACTATGGCTACACCTTC.